The 17 T cell receptor beta chains presented below share a single source sample, sequenced in a study of blood T cell repertoires in COVID-19. Here immunoSEQ multiplex PCR was the method, and the copy in TCRdb shows in-frame clones only, minus some. The data hold more than 85,000 clones, with approximately 86% observed a single time. Sequencing was carried out using PBMCs or T cells enriched from blood (not recorded which). These receptors were collected from a woman in her forties or fifties who had recovered from COVID-19.

The chain is built from TRBV6-1 and TRBJ2-2; a possible D gene is TRBD1 (6 bases). The germline V and J ends were trimmed by 2 bases and 3 bases, with 19 bases remaining between them. Germline CDR1 MNHNS, CDR2 SASEGT. This CDR3 is built from 18 residues. CDR3 DNA sequence: TGTGCCAGCAGTGAACCACCTTCAGGGGTATGGGACACCGGGGAGCTGTTTTTT. It yields the protein CASSEPPSGVWDTGELFF.

The rearrangement joins TRBV30 to TRBJ2-7, with D possibly matching TRBD2 (6 bases). The CDR3 spans 17 residues. Germline lookup yields CDR1 GTSNPN and CDR2 SVGIG (reference sequence). V gave up 7 bases and J gave up 4 bases, with 29 bases separating them. The CDR3 is CASPRDWRVMGLYEQYF. In nucleotides, the CDR3 is TGTGCCTCACCCCGGGACTGGAGGGTAATGGGGCTATACGAGCAGTACTTC.

CDR3 DNA: TGTGCCAGCAGCACCCTAGCGGGAGCGCGCTACGAGCAGTACTTC. This sequence encodes CASSTLAGARYEQYF. V gene TRBV21-1 combines with J gene TRBJ2-7; TRBD2, the table's D call, was not compared with the DNA. TRBV21-1 is classified as a pseudogene. This CDR3 has 15 residues.

The gene calls are TRBV7-2 and TRBJ1-5; possible D gene TRBD1, 6 bases. With 3 bases removed from V and 7 bases from J, the gap between germline ends came to 10 bases. The CDR3 has 13 amino acids. The V gene's germline CDR1 is SGHTA and CDR2 FQGNSA. DNA of the CDR3: TGTGCCAGCAGCTTCGAGGGGGTGCAGCCCCAGCATTTT. Its translation: CASSFEGVQPQHF.

This clone was recorded once. The gene calls are TRBV27 and TRBJ1-2; possible D gene TRBD1, 6 bases. This CDR3 contains 17 residues. V lost 5 bases, J lost 6 bases, and 25 bases lay in between. CDR1 and CDR2 from the germline V gene are MNHEY and SMNVEV (reference sequence). This CDR3 is CASSPTTTSGQTDGYTF. In DNA form, the CDR3 reads TGTGCCAGCAGTCCGACGACTACCTCAGGACAGACCGATGGCTACACCTTC.

In nucleotides, the CDR3 is TGTGCCACCACCACGGACAGGGAGGTCTATCAGCCCCAGCATTTT. Amino acids: CATTTDREVYQPQHF. V is TRBV24-1 and J is TRBJ1-5, with 8 bases lining up with TRBD1. CDR1 is KGHDR and CDR2 is SFDVKD in the germline V gene. The V gene end was trimmed by 8 bases and the J gene end by 5 bases; junction bases not matched to a gene: 10. The CDR3 has 15 amino acids.

This clone showed up just once. The chain joins TRBV5-4 to TRBJ2-1; TRBD2 matches at 8 bases. The CDR3 covers 17 residues. Per the germline V gene, CDR1 is SGHNT and CDR2 is YYREEE (reference sequence). With 4 bases clipped from V and 7 bases from J, the junction kept 16 bases outside the gene matches. Here the CDR3 reads CASSPIPGTRVRNEQFF. In DNA, the CDR3 is TGTGCCAGCAGCCCAATTCCCGGGACTAGGGTCAGGAATGAGCAGTTCTTC.

The V call is TRBV6-5, the J call TRBJ1-5, with D maybe TRBD1 (6 bases). The V and J ends lost 10 bases and 0 bases respectively, with 10 bases between them. From germline, CDR1 is MNHEY and CDR2 SVGAGI. The CDR3 has 13 amino acids. CDR3 sequence: CAIQQGSNQPQHF. CDR3 nucleotides: TGTGCCATCCAACAGGGTAGCAATCAGCCCCAGCATTTT.

The chain couples TRBV5-4 to TRBJ2-7; D remains ambiguous. In germline, CDR1 is SGHNT, CDR2 YYREEE (reference sequence). V dropped 0 bases and J dropped 2 bases, with 18 bases sitting between them. This CDR3 comprises 17 residues. The CDR3 coding sequence is TGTGCCAGCAGCTTGGTAGGCCCGTACGGAGCTCCCTACGAGCAGTACTTC. This codes for CASSLVGPYGAPYEQYF. Variable domain in full (rest from reference TRBV5-4 and TRBJ2-7): ETGVTQSPTHLIKTRGQQVTLRCSSQSGHNTVSWYQQALGQGPQFIFQYYREEENGRGNFPPRFSGLQFPNYSSELNVNALELDDSALYLCASSLVGPYGAPYEQYFGPGTRLTVT.

This clone was seen only a few times. The V gene is TRBV4-2, the J gene TRBJ2-5; D gene uncertain. Germline V gene data show CDR1 as LGHNA and CDR2 as YNFKEQ. V was shortened by 1 base and J by 1 base, with 13 bases between the two germline ends. The CDR3 contains 16 residues. As DNA, the CDR3 is TGTGCCAGCAGCCAAGGGGCCAAGGCCCTCCAAGAGACCCAGTACTTC. Translating it yields CASSQGAKALQETQYF.

This clone has a single count. The chain joins TRBV2 to TRBJ2-7; a possible D gene is TRBD1 (5 bases). CDR3 length equals 13 residues. Per germline, CDR1 SNHLY and CDR2 FYNNEI. The V end lost 1 base, the J end lost 4 bases, and 8 bases lay between the germline ends. The CDR3 loop reads CASSEGRVYEQYF. DNA for the CDR3: TGTGCCAGCAGTGAAGGCAGGGTGTACGAGCAGTACTTC.

The chain carries TRBV5-1 and TRBJ2-1, with 12 nucleotides matching TRBD2. Germline CDR1 SGHRS, CDR2 YFSETQ. The CDR3 is made up of 14 amino acids. Trimming at V came to 7 bases and at J to 6 bases, leaving 5 bases not matched to a gene. The CDR3: CASGSSGRANEQFF. The DNA of the CDR3 is TGCGCCAGCGGCTCTAGCGGGAGGGCCAATGAGCAGTTCTTC.

The chain couples TRBV12-3 or TRBV12-4 to TRBJ2-7, with 8 bases aligning to TRBD1. J gave up 5 bases and V 7 bases, and 7 bases lay outside the gene matches. The length of the CDR3 is 13 residues. The CDR3 DNA reads as TGTGCCAGCAATGGACAGGGTTCCCACGAGCAGTACTTC. Protein product: CASNGQGSHEQYF.

V usage is TRBV18 and J usage is TRBJ2-3; no definite D call. The CDR3 has 14 residues. V dropped 5 bases and J dropped 1 base, with 10 bases sitting between them. Germline V CDR1 and CDR2: KGHSH, LQKENI. Here the CDR3 reads CASSMTFGTDTQYF. The CDR3 region has the DNA TGTGCCAGCTCAATGACATTCGGCACAGATACGCAGTATTTT.

V usage is TRBV6-4 and J usage is TRBJ2-3; tentatively, D is TRBD2 (6 bases). The CDR3 sequence is 15 residues long. V was clipped by 4 bases and J by 4 bases, with 15 bases between them. Germline V gene data show CDR1 as MRHNA and CDR2 as SNTAGT. This chain's CDR3 is CASSATGLSSDTQYF. Here the CDR3 DNA reads TGTGCCAGCAGTGCCACGGGACTTTCTTCAGATACGCAGTATTTT.

V is TRBV5-6 and J is TRBJ2-4; 10 bases align to TRBD2. Germline lookup yields CDR1 SGHDT and CDR2 YYEEEE. J gave up 6 bases and V 0 bases, and 3 bases lay outside the gene matches. There are 15 residues in the CDR3. This CDR3 reads CASSLVRTSGNIQYF. The CDR3, as DNA: TGTGCCAGCAGCTTGGTGAGGACTAGCGGAAACATTCAGTACTTC.

V gene TRBV19 combines with J gene TRBJ1-3; D unresolved. Trimming stripped 3 bases from V and 2 bases from J, with 8 bases between. The CDR3 loop spans 14 amino acids. Germline CDR1 and CDR2: LNHDA and SQIVND (reference sequence). The CDR3 reads CASSMSTAGNTIYF. CDR3 nucleotide sequence: TGTGCCAGTAGTATGTCCACAGCTGGAAACACCATATATTTT. Looking up the rest from reference TRBV19 and TRBJ1-3 gives the full variable domain: DGGITQSPKYLFRKEGQNVTLSCEQNLNHDAMYWYRQDPGQGLRLIYYSQIVNDFQKGDIAEGYSVSREKKESFPLTVTSAQKNPTAFYLCASSMSTAGNTIYFGEGSWLTVV.